This T cell receptor beta chain appears in the sequencing data of a study of T cell repertoires in aging, cancer and after chemotherapy. For the study at large: About 9 million TCR reads were in the whole dataset. Findings and limits, study-wide: Across the chemotherapy interval, each cancer cohort showed higher median generation probability, suggesting thymic rebound. Age-matched healthy donors had significantly more diverse, less clonal blood TCR repertoires than untreated cancer patients.

This clonotype was recorded a few times. Its cognate antigen is unknown. The CDR3 spans 11 residues. Between the trimmed V and J ends, which lost 2 bases and 4 bases, there was a span of 1 base. A mixed TRB-A/B primer pool amplified rearranged TRB by multiplex touch-down PCR. MiXCR, applied by TCRdb to the multiplex PCR reads, yields one record per CDR3 protein. Among around 12,000 distinct CDR3 sequences, over 20% were seen once, and the ten largest hold roughly 5.6%. TCR beta rearrangements were amplified from peripheral blood genomic DNA. The chain uses TRBV12-3 or TRBV12-4 and TRBJ2-3; no clear D gene. The receptor comes from a human donor in good health. Input material: blood. The DNA of the CDR3 is TGTGCCAGCAGTTTACCAGATACGCAGTATTTT. Protein product: CASSLPDTQYF.